These 30 T cell receptor beta chains share one sample of origin, sequenced in a study of blood T cell repertoires in COVID-19. Only in-frame clones appear in the TCRdb table, and some are missing; sequencing was by immunoSEQ multiplex PCR. The sample consists of about 270,000 clones, around 92% of them appearing once. The sequenced sample was peripheral blood. These receptors were taken from a person aged 18 to 30 with COVID-19, enrolled during active disease.

V gene TRBV7-8 combines with J gene TRBJ2-3; D is uncertain. Germline V gene data show CDR1 as SGHVS and CDR2 as FQNEAQ. The CDR3 has 15 amino acids. Trimming took 5 bases from V and 0 from J, leaving 12 bases between them. The CDR3 sequence is CASSLSSVSTDTQYF. In nucleotides, the CDR3 is TGTGCCAGCAGCCTTAGCAGTGTTAGCACAGATACGCAGTATTTT.

CDR3 in DNA: TGTGCCACCAGTGATTTTGGGGGGAAGGATGAGCAGTTCTTC. Protein sequence: CATSDFGGKDEQFF. The rearrangement links TRBV24-1 to TRBJ2-1; D may be TRBD2 (6 bases). The CDR3 covers 14 residues. Germline CDR1 and CDR2: KGHDR and SFDVKD. Trimming took 1 base from V and 8 from J, leaving 11 bases between them.

In regard to this clone: This same CDR3 is encoded by further DNA sequences in the sample. This chain connects TRBV27 to TRBJ1-2; D uncertain. V gave up 4 bases and J gave up 5 bases, with 11 bases separating them. Germline values: CDR1 MNHEY, CDR2 SMNVEV (reference sequence). This CDR3 region has 13 residues. CDR3: CASSSSSGYGYTF. CDR3 DNA: TGTGCCAGCAGTTCCTCCTCGGGTTATGGCTACACCTTC.

This clone was counted once. The chain combines TRBV5-1 with TRBJ1-5; 7 nucleotides match TRBD1. The CDR3 runs 15 residues. CDR1 and CDR2 from the germline V gene are SGHRS and YFSETQ. With V trimmed by 0 bases and J by 9 bases, 9 bases remained unmatched. The CDR3 region is CASSLEAGGGVPQHF. The CDR3 DNA reads as TGCGCCAGCAGCTTGGAGGCAGGGGGTGGAGTGCCCCAGCATTTT. Using reference TRBV5-1 and TRBJ1-5 for the parts outside the CDR3, the full variable domain is KAGVTQTPRYLIKTRGQQVTLSCSPISGHRSVSWYQQTPGQGLQFLFEYFSETQRNKGNFPGRFSGRQFSNSRSEMNVSTLELGDSALYLCASSLEAGGGVPQHFGDGTRLSIL.

V is TRBV2 and J is TRBJ1-6; a weak D match, TRBD1 (5 bases). The CDR3 totals 15 residues. V was shortened by 2 bases and J by 10 bases, with 15 bases between the two germline ends. In germline, CDR1 is SNHLY, CDR2 FYNNEI. In DNA, the CDR3 is TGTGCCAGCAGTGAAAGGGGCGCAGGGTCATCACCCCTCCACTTT. As protein: CASSERGAGSSPLHF.

The genes are TRBV5-5 and TRBJ2-1; D might be TRBD2 (5 bases). Germline assignment: CDR1 SGHKS and CDR2 YYEKEE (reference sequence). The V and J ends lost 2 bases and 7 bases respectively, with 19 bases between them. This CDR3 contains 16 residues. CDR3 DNA: TGTGCCAGCAGCTTTGAGGGCCTAGGGATGGAGAATGAGCAGTTCTTC. It yields the protein CASSFEGLGMENEQFF. Filled out from reference TRBV5-5 and TRBJ2-1, the complete variable domain reads DAGVTQSPTHLIKTRGQQVTLRCSPISGHKSVSWYQQVLGQGPQFIFQYYEKEERGRGNFPDRFSARQFPNYSSELNVNALLLGDSALYLCASSFEGLGMENEQFFGPGTRLTVL.

Points on this clone: This sample includes further DNA sequences coding for the same CDR3. The genes are TRBV5-4 and TRBJ2-7; 8 bases align to TRBD1. The germline V gene encodes CDR1 SGHNT and CDR2 YYREEE (reference sequence). The J segment lost 4 bases and the V segment lost 4 bases, leaving 1 base of the junction unmatched. This CDR3 is 12 amino acids long. CDR3 sequence reads: CASSRDRYEQYF. The CDR3 DNA reads as TGTGCCAGCAGCCGGGACAGGTACGAGCAGTACTTC.

The rearrangement uses TRBV27 and TRBJ2-7, with 9 bases matching TRBD2. This CDR3 region has 14 residues. CDR1 and CDR2 (germline): MNHEY, SMNVEV (reference sequence). The J segment lost 4 bases and the V segment lost 4 bases, leaving 5 bases of the junction unmatched. The DNA for the CDR3 is TGTGCCAGCAGTTGGGCGGGAGGGCAGTACGAGCAGTACTTC. This codes for CASSWAGGQYEQYF.

This clone was counted once. This chain connects TRBV7-9 to TRBJ2-3, with 7 bases fitting TRBD1. The CDR3 totals 16 residues. J gave up 5 bases and V 2 bases, and 10 bases lay outside the gene matches. Looked up from germline, CDR1 is SEHNR and CDR2 is FQNEAQ (reference sequence). The CDR3 bases are TGTGCCAGCAGCTTAAATTACAGGGGCATAGGAGATACGCAGTATTTT. Its translation is CASSLNYRGIGDTQYF. Complete variable domain (other parts from reference TRBV7-9 and TRBJ2-3): DTGVSQNPRHKITKRGQNVTFRCDPISEHNRLYWYRQTLGQGPEFLTYFQNEAQLEKSRLLSDRFSAERPKGSFSTLEIQRTEQGDSAMYLCASSLNYRGIGDTQYFGPGTRLTVL.

J is TRBJ1-3 and V is TRBV6-2 or TRBV6-3; D remains unclear. The V gene's germline CDR1 is MNHEY and CDR2 SVGEGT. There are 14 residues in the CDR3. V was clipped by 6 bases and J by 0 bases, with 9 bases between them. The CDR3 region has the DNA TGTGCCAGCAGCCACCAGTACTCTGGAAACACCATATATTTT. Protein: CASSHQYSGNTIYF.

Here the CDR3 reads CASSLSPTYSTDTQYF. The DNA for the CDR3 is TGTGCCAGCAGCTTATCGCCGACATATAGCACAGATACGCAGTATTTT. The genes are TRBV7-9 and TRBJ2-3; D is ambiguous. This CDR3 region has 16 residues. The germline V gene has CDR1 SEHNR and CDR2 FQNEAQ (reference sequence). V was trimmed by 2 bases and J by 0 bases, leaving 12 bases between them.

V gene TRBV28 combines with J gene TRBJ1-1, with D uncertain. This CDR3 is built from 11 residues. Germline lookup yields CDR1 MDHEN and CDR2 SYDVKM. The CDR3 coding sequence is TGTGGCACAAGATCTAACACTGAAGCTTTCTTT. Its protein product is CGTRSNTEAFF.

The V and J genes are TRBV7-8 and TRBJ2-3; TRBD2 aligns across 13 bases. Germline V gene sequence: CDR1 SGHVS, CDR2 FQNEAQ. V lost 7 bases and J lost 9; bases outside the gene matches: 10. The CDR3 runs 15 residues. The CDR3 DNA sequence: TGTGCCAGCACCCTGACTAGCGGGGGGTCGGGCACGCAGTATTTT. As protein: CASTLTSGGSGTQYF.

With regard to this clone: The identical CDR3 is also encoded by other nucleotide sequences in the sample. The chain employs TRBV18 and TRBJ2-7; 8 nucleotides line up with TRBD2. The germline gives CDR1 KGHSH, CDR2 LQKENI. The CDR3 covers 13 residues. After removal of 2 bases from V and 3 bases from J, the junction contained 0 bases not matched to a gene. The CDR3 DNA sequence: TGTGCCAGCTCACCAGGGACTAGCTACGAGCAGTACTTC. Translation gives CASSPGTSYEQYF.

The chain couples TRBV7-2 to TRBJ1-2, with no clear D. CDR3 length: 14 residues. The germline V and J ends were trimmed by 2 bases and 7 bases, with 14 bases remaining between them. Looked up from germline, CDR1 is SGHTA and CDR2 is FQGNSA. The CDR3 sequence: CASSLFVGGGGYTF. DNA for the CDR3: TGTGCCAGCAGCTTATTCGTGGGCGGAGGTGGCTACACCTTC.

The J gene is TRBJ2-7, the V gene TRBV7-3, with 9 bases identical to TRBD2. The ends lost 5 bases at V and 4 bases at J; junction bases unmatched: 9. CDR1 SGHTA and CDR2 FQGTGA come from the germline V gene. CDR3 size: 15 residues. The CDR3 region is CASSQGGGRAYEQYF. For the CDR3, the DNA is TGTGCCAGCAGCCAAGGGGGCGGGAGGGCGTACGAGCAGTACTTC. The full variable domain, with the rest looked up from reference TRBV7-3 and TRBJ2-7, is GAGVSQTPSNKVTEKGKYVELRCDPISGHTALYWYRQSLGQGPEFLIYFQGTGAADDSGLPNDRFFAVRPEGSVSTLKIQRTERGDSAVYLCASSQGGGRAYEQYFGPGTRLTVT.

The J gene is TRBJ1-5, the V gene TRBV28; possible D gene TRBD1, 6 bases. Germline V gene lookup returns CDR1 MDHEN and CDR2 SYDVKM. The V end was cut by 4 bases, the J end by 5 bases, with 24 bases between. This CDR3 is 18 amino acids long. The CDR3 is CASSSGRSVDRSYQPQHF. The CDR3 nucleotides are TGTGCCAGCAGTTCAGGGCGAAGTGTAGACAGGAGTTATCAGCCCCAGCATTTT.

The chain uses TRBV28 and TRBJ2-7, with 7 nucleotides matching TRBD1. V shed 6 bases and J 5 bases; nucleotides not matched to a gene: 10. Germline lookup yields CDR1 MDHEN and CDR2 SYDVKM. This CDR3 contains 14 residues. The DNA of the CDR3 is TGTGCCAGCAGCTCCCGGGACAGAGGGGACGAGCAGTACTTC. It encodes CASSSRDRGDEQYF. The whole variable domain, remainder taken from reference TRBV28 and TRBJ2-7, is DVKVTQSSRYLVKRTGEKVFLECVQDMDHENMFWYRQDPGLGLRLIYFSYDVKMKEKGDIPEGYSVSREKKERFSLILESASTNQTSMYLCASSSRDRGDEQYFGPGTRLTVT.

The rearrangement joins TRBV4-2 to TRBJ1-1; 9 nucleotides match TRBD1. Germline V gives CDR1 LGHNA, CDR2 YNFKEQ. The CDR3 is 15 residues long. J was trimmed by 6 bases and V by 4 bases; bases with no gene match: 9. The CDR3 DNA is TGTGCCAGCAGCCTTACCGGGACAGGGAGGGCTGAAGCTTTCTTT. Residues: CASSLTGTGRAEAFF.

The chain combines TRBV6-5 with TRBJ1-4, with 8 bases lining up with TRBD1. The length of the CDR3 is 15 residues. The germline CDR1 and CDR2 sequences are MNHEY and SVGAGI. V lost 7 bases and J lost 8; bases outside the gene matches: 12. In nucleotides, the CDR3 is TGTGCCAGCAACGAAGAGGGAACAGGGGGAGAAAAACTGTTTTTT. Its translation: CASNEEGTGGEKLFF.

This chain links TRBV6-5 with TRBJ2-1; 7 bases agree with TRBD2. CDR3 size: 15 residues. V lost 2 bases, J lost 4 bases, and 5 bases stayed unmatched. Germline V CDR1 and CDR2: MNHEY, SVGAGI. The CDR3 loop is CASSYGRGRYNEQFF. CDR3 nucleotide sequence: TGTGCCAGCAGTTACGGGCGGGGGAGGTACAATGAGCAGTTCTTC.

This chain links TRBV6-6 with TRBJ1-4; 7 bases align to TRBD1. Germline loops: CDR1 MNHNY, CDR2 SVGAGI (reference sequence). This CDR3 comprises 14 residues. Trimming removed 6 bases from V and 7 bases from J; junction bases left unmatched: 8. The CDR3 coding sequence is TGTGCCAGCAGCATACAGGGGTGGAGTGAAAAACTGTTTTTT. Translated: CASSIQGWSEKLFF.

This clone has more than one count but fewer than ten. The chain employs TRBV5-8 and TRBJ1-3; 7 bases fit TRBD1. The CDR3 consists of 16 residues. Germline CDR1 SGHTS, CDR2 YDEGEE. V shed 4 bases, J shed 0 bases, and the junction held 7 bases outside the gene matches. CDR3 in DNA: TGTGCCAGCAGCGTGGACAGGACCTTCTCTGGAAACACCATATATTTT. This encodes CASSVDRTFSGNTIYF.

This chain uses TRBV10-3 with TRBJ2-3; 7 bases map to TRBD2. The CDR3 has 17 amino acids. Germline V CDR1 and CDR2: ENHRY, SYGVKD. Trimming cost V 5 bases and J 1 base; bases outside gene matches: 12. CDR3 amino acids: CAISPGSAGRGTDTQYF. For the CDR3, the DNA is TGTGCCATCAGTCCGGGGTCGGCAGGGAGGGGCACAGATACGCAGTATTTT.

CDR3 DNA sequence: TGTGCCAGTAACAGCGGGAGCTCCTACAATGAGCAGTTCTTC. Encoded protein: CASNSGSSYNEQFF. This chain links TRBV9 with TRBJ2-1, with TRBD2 matching 8 bases. With V trimmed by 8 bases and J by 0 bases, 4 bases remained unmatched. Germline CDR1 is SGDLS and CDR2 is YYNGEE. The CDR3 loop spans 14 amino acids.

This chain uses TRBV27 with TRBJ1-2; D gene unclear. The CDR3 covers 14 residues. CDR1 and CDR2 from the germline V gene are MNHEY and SMNVEV (reference sequence). Between the trimmed V and J ends, which lost 6 bases and 8 bases, there was a span of 19 bases. CDR3 DNA: TGTGCCAGCAGAAAATCAACAGAACTTGGCGGCTACACCTTC. This codes for CASRKSTELGGYTF.

The CDR3 reads CASSPSGLAGVSEQFF. In nucleotides, the CDR3 is TGTGCCAGCAGCCCCTCGGGACTAGCGGGAGTTAGTGAGCAGTTCTTC. The V and J genes are TRBV3-1 (or the pseudogene TRBV3-2) and TRBJ2-1; TRBD2 agrees at 14 bases. CDR1 is LGHDT, CDR2 YNNKEL, per germline (reference sequence). The CDR3 extends over 16 amino acids. The ends lost 4 bases at V and 9 bases at J; junction bases unmatched: 8.

CDR3 residues: CASSALAGGETDTQYF. CDR3 sequence (DNA): TGTGCCAGCAGCGCCCTAGCGGGAGGGGAGACAGATACGCAGTATTTT. The chain carries TRBV9 and TRBJ2-3; 12 bases match TRBD2. Germline trimming cut 3 bases from V and 3 bases from J; bases unmatched to any gene: 5. Germline-derived CDR1 and CDR2 are SGDLS and YYNGEE. This CDR3 is built from 16 residues.

The genes are TRBV5-5 and TRBJ2-7; 9 bases map to TRBD1. After removal of 2 bases from V and 3 bases from J, the junction contained 6 bases not matched to a gene. The CDR3 runs to 15 residues. Germline CDR1 is SGHKS and CDR2 is YYEKEE (reference sequence). CDR3 sequence: CASSFSQGAFYEQYF. The CDR3 DNA reads TGTGCCAGCAGCTTTTCACAGGGGGCGTTCTACGAGCAGTACTTC.

The chain is built from TRBV12-3 or TRBV12-4 and TRBJ1-2; D not resolved. V was cut by 2 bases and J by 3 bases, with 7 bases left in between. The CDR3 loop spans 13 amino acids. The CDR3 here is CASSLRVDYGYTF. Written as DNA, the CDR3 is TGTGCCAGCAGTTTACGAGTGGACTATGGCTACACCTTC.